This TCR beta chain was captured in a study of shared clonotypes between healthy human individuals. Whole-study findings and limits: In general, naive subsets displayed greater estimated richness than memory subsets did. Unshared clonotypes carried lower generation probabilities than those common to all four donors.

In the original workflow: ImmunoSEQ yielded junction-only sequences lacking quality scores, so filtering differed. Using immunoSEQ multiplex PCR, the repertoire was profiled, and TCRdb retains in-frame clones only, with some absent. V and J calls and clone size are those listed in that table; D and trimming were worked out from the DNA. Counted here are under 1 million clones, roughly 96% occurring once; the ten biggest clones make up less than 0.25%. This CDR3 has 11 residues. The germline CDR1 and CDR2 sequences are DFQATT and SNEGSKA (reference sequence). The ends were cut back, 0 bases at V and 7 bases at J, with 4 bases in the middle. Only CD45RO-negative cells positively selected for CCR7 counted as naive CD8 cells, so terminally differentiated effector memory CD45RA+ cells were excluded. The study drew all its donors from Caucasian adults living in Nashville, Tennessee. As to this clone: Its specificity is not known.

The material sequenced was naive CD8+ T cells sorted from blood. The J gene is TRBJ1-5, the V gene TRBV20-1; D unresolved. The TCR sequence derives from a man aged 25-45 years in good health. CDR3 nucleotide sequence: TGCAGTGCTAGAGATGGCCAGCCCCAGCATTTT. It is translated as CSARDGQPQHF.